The T cell receptor beta chain described here comes from a study of CD8+CD57+ T cells in acquired aplastic anemia. About this clonotype: Its matching antigen is unknown.

CDR3 and TCR beta VDJ profiling relied on genomic DNA as the template. Each CDR3 protein gets one entry after TCRdb re-called the reads with MiXCR. The table records about 160,000 distinct CDR3 sequences, roughly half of them present only once. Whoever was chosen for sequencing had shown CD8+CD57+ cell expansion by flow cytometry. V shed 0 bases and J shed 5 bases, with 9 bases lying between them. The CDR3 extends over 14 amino acids. CDR1 is SNHLY and CDR2 is FYNNEI in the germline V gene. Study results and caveats: Patients and controls shared some 30 CD8+ CDR3 sequences, highly expressed in patients.

This receptor was obtained from a human donor with aplastic anemia. Sequencing was carried out using sorted CD4+, CD8+, or CD8+CD57+ T cells (not recorded which) from PBMCs. V and J are TRBV2 and TRBJ2-3; D not resolved. This CDR3 reads CASSEAVSQDTQYF. The CDR3 DNA reads as TGTGCCAGCAGTGAAGCGGTCAGCCAAGATACGCAGTATTTT.